A single sample gave rise to the 17 T cell receptor beta chains below, sequenced in a study of CXCR3-negative and CXCR3-positive naive CD8 T cells. UMI-labeled 5' RACE TRB cDNA libraries were prepared from the cells. With the 5' RACE reads reprocessed, TCRdb shows one record per CDR3 protein and no DNA. The sample totals about 56,000 distinct CDR3 sequences; its top ten clones hold 20% to 25%. Sequences were obtained from memory CD8+ T cells from blood. The receptors here all came from a human donor in good health. Some clones in this sample may be carry-over from other donors' samples.

The genes are TRBV7-8 and TRBJ2-7; the TCRdb D gene call, TRBD1, has no DNA to confirm it. This CDR3 spans 13 amino acids. The V gene's germline CDR1 is SGHVS and CDR2 FQNEAQ. The CDR3 loop is CASSLGTPYEQYF. The variable domain in full, with the rest retrieved from reference TRBV7-8 and TRBJ2-7, is GAGVSQSPRYKVAKRGQDVALRCDPISGHVSLFWYQQALGQGPEFLTYFQNEAQLDKSGLPSDRFFAERPEGSVSTLKIQRTQQEDSAVYLCASSLGTPYEQYFGPGTRLTVT.

This chain uses TRBV7-9 with TRBJ1-5; the D call of TRBD1 rests on TCRdb alone, since no DNA is present to check it. The CDR3 is 14 residues long. From germline, CDR1 is SEHNR and CDR2 FQNEAQ (reference sequence). The CDR3 region is CASSLTDSDQPQHF.

The V and J genes are TRBV3-1 and TRBJ1-6. CDR3 length: 16 amino acids. Germline V gene data show CDR1 as LGHDT and CDR2 as YNNKEL (reference sequence). The CDR3 sequence: CASSQRSEGLRSPLHF.

The chain couples TRBV2 to TRBJ2-2; TCRdb's D call, TRBD2, is unchecked because there is no DNA. The germline CDR1 and CDR2 sequences are SNHLY and FYNNEI. The CDR3 loop spans 13 amino acids. Here the CDR3 reads CASRGSNTGELFF.

This rearrangement joins TRBV29-1 to TRBJ2-2; the D call from TCRdb, TRBD1, cannot be confirmed without DNA. CDR1 and CDR2 (germline): SQVTM, ANQGSEA. The CDR3 contains 15 residues. The CDR3: CSVEDGQGRAGELFF.

This sequence joins TRBV28 and TRBJ2-7; with no DNA, the TCRdb D assignment of TRBD1 cannot be verified. This CDR3 contains 16 residues. Germline V gene data show CDR1 as MDHEN and CDR2 as SYDVKM. CDR3 region: CASSLTGQGADYEQYF.

The V and J genes are TRBV28 and TRBJ1-1; TCRdb designates TRBD1, a call that cannot be tested without DNA. Germline values: CDR1 MDHEN, CDR2 SYDVKM. The CDR3 has 15 residues. The CDR3 protein is CASSFRTGYYTEAFF.

The gene calls are TRBV29-1 and TRBJ2-1. CDR3 length equals 13 residues. The germline V gene has CDR1 SQVTM and CDR2 ANQGSEA. The CDR3 sequence is CSVARPNLHEQFF.

The chain couples TRBV29-1 to TRBJ2-3. The CDR3 spans 13 residues. Germline V lookup: CDR1 SQVTM, CDR2 ANQGSEA. The CDR3 is CSVESDATDTQYF.

This chain connects TRBV19 to TRBJ2-7; TCRdb indicates TRBD1, and absent DNA this call remains unverified. The CDR3 covers 18 residues. CDR1 and CDR2 (germline): LNHDA, SQIVND (reference sequence). CDR3 protein: CASRSPWADRDHLYEQYF.

V gene TRBV29-1 combines with J gene TRBJ2-3; without DNA, the TCRdb call of TRBD1 cannot be checked. The germline V gene encodes CDR1 SQVTM and CDR2 ANQGSEA. CDR3 length: 11 residues. The CDR3 sequence: CSVLVSGGEDF.

The genes are TRBV7-7 and TRBJ2-2; the D call of TRBD2 rests on TCRdb alone, since no DNA is present to check it. CDR3 length equals 16 residues. Looked up from germline, CDR1 is SSHAT and CDR2 is FNYEAQ (reference sequence). CDR3 region: CASSLNLGQNTGELFF.

The chain combines TRBV2 with TRBJ2-1; without DNA, the TCRdb call of TRBD1 cannot be checked. Germline loops: CDR1 SNHLY, CDR2 FYNNEI. The CDR3 contains 16 residues. The CDR3 here is CASSTLDRGSKGEQFF.

The chain links TRBV12-3 or TRBV12-4 to TRBJ2-2; as DNA is missing, the TRBD1 call by TCRdb cannot be tested. CDR3 length: 15 amino acids. The CDR3 sequence: CASSAGGAGTGELFF.

The CDR3 sequence is CASSFPQDSYEQYF. The chain uses TRBV28 and TRBJ2-7. Per germline, CDR1 MDHEN and CDR2 SYDVKM. CDR3 length equals 14 residues. Together with reference TRBV28 and TRBJ2-7, the CDR3 gives the full variable domain: DVKVTQSSRYLVKRTGEKVFLECVQDMDHENMFWYRQDPGLGLRLIYFSYDVKMKEKGDIPEGYSVSREKKERFSLILESASTNQTSMYLCASSFPQDSYEQYFGPGTRLTVT.

This chain connects TRBV5-1 to TRBJ2-5; TCRdb proposes TRBD1, but this gene call is untestable without DNA. The germline V gene encodes CDR1 SGHRS and CDR2 YFSETQ. The CDR3 is 15 residues long. The CDR3 spells CASSLAGRQQETQYF.

The chain combines TRBV15 with TRBJ1-1. This CDR3 is 13 amino acids long. The germline V gene has CDR1 LNHNV and CDR2 YYDKDF (reference sequence). CDR3 residues: CATSRGRNTEAFF. Looking up the rest from reference TRBV15 and TRBJ1-1 gives the full variable domain: DAMVIQNPRYQVTQFGKPVTLSCSQTLNHNVMYWYQQKSSQAPKLLFHYYDKDFNNEADTPDNFQSRRPNTSFCFLDIRSPGLGDTAMYLCATSRGRNTEAFFGQGTRLTVV.